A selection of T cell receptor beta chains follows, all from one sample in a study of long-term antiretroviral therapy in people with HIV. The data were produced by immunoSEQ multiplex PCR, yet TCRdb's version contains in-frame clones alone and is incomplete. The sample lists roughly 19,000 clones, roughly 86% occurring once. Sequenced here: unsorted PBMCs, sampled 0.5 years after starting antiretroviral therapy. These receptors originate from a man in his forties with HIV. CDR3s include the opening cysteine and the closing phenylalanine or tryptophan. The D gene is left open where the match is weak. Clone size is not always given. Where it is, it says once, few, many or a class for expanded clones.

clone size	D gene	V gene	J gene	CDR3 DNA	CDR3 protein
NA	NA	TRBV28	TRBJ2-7	TGTGCCAGCAGTTTCCTGATCTACGAGCAGTACTTC	CASSFLIYEQYF
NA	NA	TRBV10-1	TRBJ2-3	TGCGCCAGCAGTGCTCAGGGGGGAACAGATACGCAGTATTTT	CASSAQGGTDTQYF
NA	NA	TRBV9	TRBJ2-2	TGTGCCAGCAGCGTAGGGTATTCCGGGGTCCGGGAGCTGTTTTTT	CASSVGYSGVRELFF
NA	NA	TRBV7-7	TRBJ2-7	TGTGCTAGCAGCCGGGACCTCTCGGACGAGCAGTACTTC	CASSRDLSDEQYF
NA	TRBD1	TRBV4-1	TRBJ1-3	TGCGCCAGCAGCCAAGGGGCAGGGGGTGGTTTTCCTGGAAACACCATATATTTT	CASSQGAGGGFPGNTIYF
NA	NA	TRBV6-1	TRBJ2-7	TGTGCCAGCAGTGAAGCACCTAGCATCCGGTTCGAGCAGTACTTC	CASSEAPSIRFEQYF
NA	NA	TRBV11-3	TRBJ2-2	TGTGCCAGCAGCTTAGGCGGGGTGAACACCGGGGAGCTGTTTTTT	CASSLGGVNTGELFF
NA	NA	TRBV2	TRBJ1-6	TGTGCCAGCGCGGGGGCATATAATTCACCCCTCCACTTT	CASAGAYNSPLHF
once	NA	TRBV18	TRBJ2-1	TGTGCCAGCTCGCTCCGGGACCCGGGGAATGAGCAGTTCTTC	CASSLRDPGNEQFF
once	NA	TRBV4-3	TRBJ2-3	TGCGCCAGCAGCCAAGATTCGAGTCGGCCTGATACGCAGTATTTT	CASSQDSSRPDTQYF
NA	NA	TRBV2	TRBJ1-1	TGTGCCAGCAGTCTTGGGGGGGAAGCTTTCTTT	CASSLGGEAFF
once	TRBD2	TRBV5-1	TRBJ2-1	TGCGCCAGCAGCTTGGCTGCTAGCGGAGGATTATACAATGAGCAGTTCTTC	CASSLAASGGLYNEQFF
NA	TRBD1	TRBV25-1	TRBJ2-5	TGTGCCAGCAGTGACCTCAGGACAGGAGAGACCCAGTACTTC	CASSDLRTGETQYF
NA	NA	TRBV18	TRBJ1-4	TGTGCCAGCTCACCCGGACAAGAAAATGAAAAACTGTTTTTT	CASSPGQENEKLFF